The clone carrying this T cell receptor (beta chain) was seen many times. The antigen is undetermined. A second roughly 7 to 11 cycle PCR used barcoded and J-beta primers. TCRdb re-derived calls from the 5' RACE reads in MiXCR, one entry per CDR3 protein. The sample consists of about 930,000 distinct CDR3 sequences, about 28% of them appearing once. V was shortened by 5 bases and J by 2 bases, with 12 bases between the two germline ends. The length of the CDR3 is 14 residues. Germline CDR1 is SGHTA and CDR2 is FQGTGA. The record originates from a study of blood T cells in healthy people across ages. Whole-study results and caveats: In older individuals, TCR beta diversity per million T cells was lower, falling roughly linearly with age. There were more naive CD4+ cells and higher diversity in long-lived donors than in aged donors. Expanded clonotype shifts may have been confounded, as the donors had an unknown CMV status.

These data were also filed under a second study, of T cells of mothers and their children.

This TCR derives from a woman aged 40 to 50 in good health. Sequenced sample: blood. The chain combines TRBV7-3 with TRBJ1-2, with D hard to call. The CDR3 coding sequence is TGTGCCAGCAGCCCCGGGTCCGGGAACTATGGCTACACCTTC. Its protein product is CASSPGSGNYGYTF.